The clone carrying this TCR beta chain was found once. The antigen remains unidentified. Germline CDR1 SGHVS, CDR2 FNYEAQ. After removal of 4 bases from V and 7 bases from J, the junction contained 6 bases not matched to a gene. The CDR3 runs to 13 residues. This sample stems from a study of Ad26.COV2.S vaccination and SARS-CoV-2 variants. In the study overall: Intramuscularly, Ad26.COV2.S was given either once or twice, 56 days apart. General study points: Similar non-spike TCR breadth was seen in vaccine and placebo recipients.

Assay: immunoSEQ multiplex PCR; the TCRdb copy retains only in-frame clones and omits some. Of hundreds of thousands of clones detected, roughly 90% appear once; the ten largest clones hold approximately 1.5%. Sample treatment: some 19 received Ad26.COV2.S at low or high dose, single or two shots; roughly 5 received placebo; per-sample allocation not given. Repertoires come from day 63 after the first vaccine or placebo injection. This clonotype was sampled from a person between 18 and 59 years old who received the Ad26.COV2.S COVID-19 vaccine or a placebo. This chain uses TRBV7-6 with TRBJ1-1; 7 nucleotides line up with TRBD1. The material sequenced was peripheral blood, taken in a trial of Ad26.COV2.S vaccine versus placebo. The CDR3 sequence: CASSSTGTVEAFF. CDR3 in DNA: TGTGCCAGCAGCTCCACCGGGACAGTTGAAGCTTTCTTT.